The clone carrying this TCR beta chain turned up a few times. What it recognizes is unknown. The CDR3 has 15 amino acids. Per germline, CDR1 KGHSH and CDR2 LQKENI. Trimming pared 3 bases from V and 3 bases from J, leaving 12 bases between. This sample is part of a study of T cells in Graves' hyperthyroidism and ophthalmopathy. Study-level points and caveats: The majority of expanded thyroid clonotypes above 0.001 also appeared in blood.

Diagnostic assessment was based on clinical symptoms, serum thyroxine and TRAb, thyroid ultrasound and orbital computed tomography. Fresh peripheral blood, 10 ml, was the source of the PBMCs. The TCR beta CDR3 regions underwent amplification using RNA transcripts as the source. The HTBI primer set served for first-round RT-PCR of the TCR CDR3. MiXCR, applied by TCRdb to the multiplex PCR reads, yields one record per CDR3 protein. The table has 400,000 to 600,000 distinct CDR3 sequences, 15% to 20% seen once. Source material: blood. This clonotype was obtained from a woman aged 25 to 39 with Graves' ophthalmopathy. The V and J genes are TRBV18 and TRBJ2-1; D perhaps matches TRBD2 (7 bases). The CDR3 region is CASSPSGGLYNEQFF. DNA for the CDR3: TGTGCCAGCTCACCGTCCGGGGGGCTCTACAATGAGCAGTTCTTC.